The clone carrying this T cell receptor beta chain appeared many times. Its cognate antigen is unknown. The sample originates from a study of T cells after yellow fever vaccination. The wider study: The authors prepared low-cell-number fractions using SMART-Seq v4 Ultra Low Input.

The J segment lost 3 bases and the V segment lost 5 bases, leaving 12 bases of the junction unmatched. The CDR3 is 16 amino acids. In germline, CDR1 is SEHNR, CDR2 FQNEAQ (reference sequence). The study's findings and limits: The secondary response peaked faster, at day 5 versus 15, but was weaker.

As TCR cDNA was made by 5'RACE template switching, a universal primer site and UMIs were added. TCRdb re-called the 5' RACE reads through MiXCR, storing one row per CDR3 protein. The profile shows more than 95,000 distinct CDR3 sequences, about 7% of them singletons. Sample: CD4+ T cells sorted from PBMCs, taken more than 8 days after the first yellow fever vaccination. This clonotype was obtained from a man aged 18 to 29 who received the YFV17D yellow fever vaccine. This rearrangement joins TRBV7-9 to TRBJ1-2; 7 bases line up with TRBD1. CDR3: CASSDGWGQSYYGYTF. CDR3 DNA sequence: TGTGCCAGCAGCGACGGTTGGGGACAGAGCTACTATGGCTACACCTTC.